This T cell receptor (beta chain) was sequenced in a study of cytomegalovirus exposure and HLA in healthy donors. General study results and limits: Most TCR sequences were rare, but some public TCRs occurred in many donors. It was reportedly the case that the classifier diagnosed cytomegalovirus status with high specificity and sensitivity.

Use of 60 Vbeta and 13 Jbeta primers characterized the PCR. Profiling relied on immunoSEQ multiplex PCR, and the TCRdb table lists in-frame clones only, not all of them. The data show about 55,000 clones, more than 75% seen once. V shed 5 bases, J shed 5 bases, and the junction held 13 bases outside the gene matches. Germline V gene data show CDR1 as SGHTA and CDR2 as FQGNSA. The CDR3 spans 16 residues. With respect to this clone: Its antigen is unknown.

This cohort consisted of healthy bone marrow donors. The sequence was obtained from a female donor in good health and CMV-seronegative. Sequenced sample: PBMCs. This chain joins TRBV7-2 and TRBJ2-7; 9 positions agree with TRBD1. The CDR3 DNA is TGTGCCAGCAGCCGAATCGCACAGGGGGCTCGGGACGAGCAGTACTTC. It specifies CASSRIAQGARDEQYF.